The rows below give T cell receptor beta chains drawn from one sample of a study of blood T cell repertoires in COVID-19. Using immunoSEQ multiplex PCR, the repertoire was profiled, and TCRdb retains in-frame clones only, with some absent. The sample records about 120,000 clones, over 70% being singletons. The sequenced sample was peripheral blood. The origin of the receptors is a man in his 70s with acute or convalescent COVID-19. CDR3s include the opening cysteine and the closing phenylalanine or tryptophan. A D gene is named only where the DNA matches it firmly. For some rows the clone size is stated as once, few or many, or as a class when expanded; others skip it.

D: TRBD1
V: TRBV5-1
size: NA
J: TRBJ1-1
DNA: TGCGCCAGCAGCGTGGGACAGGGGCGATCTGAAGCTTTCTTT
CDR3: CASSVGQGRSEAFF

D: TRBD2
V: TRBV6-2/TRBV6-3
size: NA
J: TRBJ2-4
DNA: TGTGCCAGCAGTCCCCCATACAGAGCGGGGGGCCCAAAAAACATTCAGTACTTC
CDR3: CASSPPYRAGGPKNIQYF

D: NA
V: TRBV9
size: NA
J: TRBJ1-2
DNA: TGTGCCAGCAGCCCGACAGGCTCCCTATCTACTAACTATGGCTACACCTTC
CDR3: CASSPTGSLSTNYGYTF

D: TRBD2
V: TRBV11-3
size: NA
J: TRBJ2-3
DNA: TGTGCCAGCAGCTTAGTGGGAGGGGCAACTGAGACAGATACGCAGTATTTT
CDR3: CASSLVGGATETDTQYF

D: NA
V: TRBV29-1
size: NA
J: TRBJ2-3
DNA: TGCAGCCTCGAGAGGGGGACGGGGACAGATACGCAGTATTTT
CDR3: CSLERGTGTDTQYF

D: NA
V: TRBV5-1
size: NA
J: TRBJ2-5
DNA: TGCGCCAGCAGCTTGGTTGGGACACAAGAGACCCAGTACTTC
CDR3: CASSLVGTQETQYF

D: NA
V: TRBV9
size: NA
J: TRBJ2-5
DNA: TGTGCCAGCAGCGTAGGGGGTAACAGGCAGTACCAAGAGACCCAGTACTTC
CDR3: CASSVGGNRQYQETQYF

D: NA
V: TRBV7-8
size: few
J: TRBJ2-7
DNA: TGTGCCAGCAGCATAAGGGGGCGGGGAGAAGAGCAGTACTTC
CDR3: CASSIRGRGEEQYF

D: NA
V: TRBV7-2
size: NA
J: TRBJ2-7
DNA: TGTGCCAGCAGCTTGGGGCGGATTGGTTACTTC
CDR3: CASSLGRIGYF

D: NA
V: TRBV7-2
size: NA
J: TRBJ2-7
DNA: TGTGCCAGCAGCCCCCGGGGTGTGAGCTCCTACGAGCAGTACTTC
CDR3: CASSPRGVSSYEQYF

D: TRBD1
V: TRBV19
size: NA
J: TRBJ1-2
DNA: TGTGCCAGTAGTAACTCGGGGACAGGGGTTGGCTACACCTTC
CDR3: CASSNSGTGVGYTF

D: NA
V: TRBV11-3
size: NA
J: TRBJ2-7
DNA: TGTGCCAGCAGCTTAGTCGGGCAGCGGGCAGGATACGAGCAGTACTTC
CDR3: CASSLVGQRAGYEQYF

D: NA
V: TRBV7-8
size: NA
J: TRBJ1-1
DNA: TGTGCCAGCAGCTTAGTTTCAAGGGGATCCAACACTGAAGCTTTCTTT
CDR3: CASSLVSRGSNTEAFF

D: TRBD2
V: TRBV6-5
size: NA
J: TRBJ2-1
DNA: TGTGCCAGCAGTTTTTTAACTAGCGGGGGCGGCAATGAGCAGTTCTTC
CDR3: CASSFLTSGGGNEQFF

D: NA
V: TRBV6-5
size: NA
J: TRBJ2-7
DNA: TGTGCCAGCAGTTTGGGAAAGGGACTGGCCTACGAGCAGTACTTC
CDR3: CASSLGKGLAYEQYF

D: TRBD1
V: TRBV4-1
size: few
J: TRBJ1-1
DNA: TGCGCCAGCAGCCAAGAGAGGGTAGGGGGCCAGACATCCTCCATGAACACTGAAGCTTTCTTT
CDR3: CASSQERVGGQTSSMNTEAFF

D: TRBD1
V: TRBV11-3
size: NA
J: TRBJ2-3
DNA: TGTGCCAGCCGGAATAGGGGGCTTGGCACAGATACGCAGTATTTT
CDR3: CASRNRGLGTDTQYF

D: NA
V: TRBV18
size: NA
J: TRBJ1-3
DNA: TGTGCCAGCTCACCGACGGGCGGGACCCCCTCTGGAAACACCATATATTTT
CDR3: CASSPTGGTPSGNTIYF

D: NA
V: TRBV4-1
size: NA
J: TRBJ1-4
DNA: TGCGCCAGCAGCCAAGAGGGGCGGGGGGAAAAACTGTTTTTT
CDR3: CASSQEGRGEKLFF

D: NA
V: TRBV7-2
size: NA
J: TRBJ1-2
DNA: TGTGCCAGCAGCCCGGCCGGGATGGGGTCCTATGGCTACACCTTC
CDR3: CASSPAGMGSYGYTF

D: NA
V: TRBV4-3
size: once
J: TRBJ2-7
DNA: TGCGCCAGCAGCCAAGATCGGGGGACGGCCTACGAGCAGTACTTC
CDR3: CASSQDRGTAYEQYF

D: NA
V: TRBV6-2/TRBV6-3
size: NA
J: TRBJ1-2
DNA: TGTGCCAGCTGCCGGGCCTACGGTAACTATGGCTACACCTTC
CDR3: CASCRAYGNYGYTF

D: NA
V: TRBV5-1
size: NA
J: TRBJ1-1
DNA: TGCGCCAGCAGCTTTCAGGGGAACACTGAAGCTTTCTTT
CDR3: CASSFQGNTEAFF

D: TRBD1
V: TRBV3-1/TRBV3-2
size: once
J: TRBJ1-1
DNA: TGTGCCAGCAGCCCTCCGGGACAGTGGGACACTGAAGCTTTCTTT
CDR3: CASSPPGQWDTEAFF

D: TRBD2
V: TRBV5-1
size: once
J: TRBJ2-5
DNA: TGCGCCAGCACCCTGGGAGGGCTTGAAGAGACCCAGTACTTC
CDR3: CASTLGGLEETQYF

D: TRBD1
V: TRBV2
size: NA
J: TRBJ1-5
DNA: TGTGCCAGCACAGGGGGTTATCGGGATCAGCCCCAGCATTTT
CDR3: CASTGGYRDQPQHF